What follows are 20 T cell receptor beta chains derived from one specimen sequenced in a study of Tregs in tolerant kidney transplant recipients. Profiled with immunoSEQ multiplex PCR; TCRdb holds only in-frame clones, not every one. The table has some 15,000 clones, approximately 55% seen once. Their target antigens are unknown. CFSE-labeled recipient PBMCs were cultured approximately 6 days with irradiated graft donor PBMCs, then FACS-sorted. The sample was CD4+ T cells from blood cultured with allogeneic cells, taken before the transplant. The receptors were sampled from a human patient who received a combined kidney and bone marrow transplant.

The rearrangement uses TRBV19 and TRBJ2-1, with TRBD2 matching 9 bases. Germline V gene data show CDR1 as LNHDA and CDR2 as SQIVND (reference sequence). The CDR3 extends over 16 amino acids. Trimming cost V 6 bases and J 4 bases; bases outside gene matches: 10. The CDR3 nucleotides read TGTGCCAGTAGAATTAGCGGGAGCCCACTTTACAATGAGCAGTTCTTC. Its protein is CASRISGSPLYNEQFF.

The V and J genes are TRBV7-2 and TRBJ2-5; 7 bases fit TRBD2. The CDR3 is made up of 16 amino acids. Germline V gene lookup returns CDR1 SGHTA and CDR2 FQGNSA. Trimming cost V 1 base and J 2 bases; bases outside gene matches: 7. The CDR3 coding sequence is TGTGCCAGCAGCTTAGAGGCTAGCGGTGGGCAAGAGACCCAGTACTTC. Translated, it gives CASSLEASGGQETQYF.

This clone was observed a single time. CDR3 bases: TGTGCCAGCAGCGTAGATTTGGCAGATGGAAACACCATATATTTT. Protein: CASSVDLADGNTIYF. V gene TRBV9 combines with J gene TRBJ1-3; D remains unclear. V was cut by 0 bases and J by 3 bases, with 10 bases left in between. Germline V gene sequence: CDR1 SGDLS, CDR2 YYNGEE. There are 15 residues in the CDR3.

By sample fraction, this clone is medium-sized. The V and J genes are TRBV5-1 and TRBJ2-7; unclear D gene. The CDR3 is made up of 14 amino acids. Germline V gene data show CDR1 as SGHRS and CDR2 as YFSETQ. V shed 0 bases and J shed 5 bases, with 12 bases lying between them. CDR3 DNA sequence: TGCGCCAGCAGCTTGGACATCGCCCTGGACGAGCAGTACTTC. Its translation is CASSLDIALDEQYF.

The J gene is TRBJ2-1, the V gene TRBV5-4, with 8 bases identical to TRBD1. Germline V gene sequence: CDR1 SGHNT, CDR2 YYREEE (reference sequence). The CDR3 extends over 14 amino acids. V lost 1 base, J lost 10 bases, and 7 bases stayed unmatched. CDR3: CASSLRQGIGEQFF. The CDR3 region has the DNA TGTGCCAGCAGCTTGAGACAGGGGATTGGGGAGCAGTTCTTC.

The gene calls are TRBV6-6 and TRBJ2-7; tentative D call: TRBD2 (6 bases). The CDR3 covers 15 residues. V dropped 7 bases and J dropped 1 base, with 17 bases sitting between them. Germline V gene lookup returns CDR1 MNHNY and CDR2 SVGAGI (reference sequence). CDR3 nucleotide sequence: TGTGCCAGCACCAGAGACGGGACTCTTTCCTACGAGCAGTACTTC. Protein sequence: CASTRDGTLSYEQYF.

The sample holds a few counts of this clone. The gene calls are TRBV5-1 and TRBJ2-1, with 7 bases that match TRBD1. Trimming removed 0 bases from V and 4 bases from J; junction bases left unmatched: 7. This CDR3 spans 16 amino acids. Germline CDR1 and CDR2: SGHRS and YFSETQ. As DNA, the CDR3 is TGCGCCAGCAGCTTGGGGGGACAGCTCGGTTACAATGAGCAGTTCTTC. Amino acid sequence: CASSLGGQLGYNEQFF.

V is TRBV7-9 and J is TRBJ2-3, with D maybe TRBD2 (5 bases). The germline CDR1 and CDR2 sequences are SEHNR and FQNEAQ (reference sequence). The CDR3 is made up of 17 amino acids. Between the trimmed V and J ends, which lost 1 base and 0 bases, there was a span of 14 bases. CDR3 sequence reads: CASSLGFGSASTDTQYF. In DNA, the CDR3 is TGTGCCAGCAGCTTAGGGTTTGGGAGTGCTAGCACAGATACGCAGTATTTT.

The chain links TRBV7-2 to TRBJ2-2; 8 bases map to TRBD2. This CDR3 is built from 14 residues. With V trimmed by 4 bases and J by 6 bases, 4 bases remained unmatched. From germline, CDR1 is SGHTA and CDR2 FQGNSA. CDR3 residues: CASSSGLGAGELFF. In DNA, the CDR3 is TGTGCCAGCAGCTCGGGACTAGGGGCCGGGGAGCTGTTTTTT.

J is TRBJ2-7 and V is TRBV9, with 7 bases that match TRBD1. Germline V lookup: CDR1 SGDLS, CDR2 YYNGEE. CDR3 size: 14 residues. V was pared by 2 bases and J by 2 bases, with 4 bases of the junction left unmatched. The CDR3 spells CASSVTGATYEQYF. The CDR3 DNA reads TGTGCCAGCAGCGTCACAGGGGCCACCTACGAGCAGTACTTC.

This chain links TRBV7-6 with TRBJ2-1, with TRBD2 identical over 7 bases. The CDR3 length is 16 residues. V was clipped by 5 bases and J by 4 bases; unmatched bases: 11. The germline V gene encodes CDR1 SGHVS and CDR2 FNYEAQ. CDR3 sequence reads: CASSPNGGTVYNEQFF. The CDR3 DNA reads TGTGCCAGCAGCCCGAACGGGGGGACGGTGTACAATGAGCAGTTCTTC.

The chain couples TRBV27 to TRBJ2-3; a weak D match, TRBD2 (5 bases). V lost 6 bases, J lost 5 bases, and 12 bases lay in between. The CDR3 extends over 13 amino acids. The V gene's germline CDR1 is MNHEY and CDR2 SMNVEV (reference sequence). The CDR3 DNA reads as TGTGCCAGCAGCCCTGCCCGGGGAGATACGCAGTATTTT. Amino acid sequence: CASSPARGDTQYF.

The chain has TRBV10-3 and TRBJ1-6; 8 nucleotides line up with TRBD1. Germline CDR1 is ENHRY and CDR2 is SYGVKD. The V segment lost 6 bases and the J segment 10 bases; nucleotides outside the gene matches: 5. CDR3 length: 13 amino acids. CDR3 loop: CAIRGQGGSPLHF. CDR3 sequence (DNA): TGTGCCATCAGAGGACAGGGTGGATCACCCCTCCACTTT.

The V call is TRBV11-2, the J call TRBJ1-4; unclear D gene. The CDR3 loop spans 14 amino acids. Germline loops: CDR1 SGHAT, CDR2 FQNNGV. The germline V and J ends were trimmed by 2 bases and 7 bases, with 11 bases remaining between them. The CDR3 region is CASSLIADSEKLFF. CDR3 DNA: TGTGCCAGCAGCTTAATAGCTGATAGTGAAAAACTGTTTTTT.

This clone turned up a few times. This sequence joins TRBV5-4 and TRBJ2-3, with D maybe TRBD2 (6 bases). CDR3 length: 17 residues. The ends were cut back, 3 bases at V and 2 bases at J, with 19 bases in the middle. Germline values: CDR1 SGHNT, CDR2 YYREEE (reference sequence). As DNA, the CDR3 is TGTGCCAGCAGCTCAGAGGGTCCATGGGGGGACACAGATACGCAGTATTTT. This gives the protein CASSSEGPWGDTDTQYF.

Only a few counts were recorded for this clone. The V and J genes are TRBV28 and TRBJ1-2, with TRBD1 matching over 9 bases. Germline V gene data show CDR1 as MDHEN and CDR2 as SYDVKM. The V segment lost 5 bases and the J segment 2 bases; nucleotides outside the gene matches: 3. There are 14 residues in the CDR3. The CDR3 DNA reads TGTGCCAGCAGTCGGGACAGGGTGAACTATGGCTACACCTTC. This codes for CASSRDRVNYGYTF.

This clone is termed medium-sized (0.01 to 0.1%). This sequence joins TRBV9 and TRBJ1-3, with 8 bases matching TRBD1. CDR3 length: 15 amino acids. Germline V gives CDR1 SGDLS, CDR2 YYNGEE. J was trimmed by 4 bases and V by 1 base; bases with no gene match: 4. The CDR3 here is CASSVTRTGGNTIYF. CDR3 bases: TGTGCCAGCAGCGTAACCCGGACAGGGGGAAACACCATATATTTT. The variable domain in full, with the rest retrieved from reference TRBV9 and TRBJ1-3, is DSGVTQTPKHLITATGQRVTLRCSPRSGDLSVYWYQQSLDQGLQFLIQYYNGEERAKGNILERFSAQQFPDLHSELNLSSLELGDSALYFCASSVTRTGGNTIYFGEGSWLTVV.

This clone is labeled as medium-sized. The chain combines TRBV5-5 with TRBJ2-7; no reliable D call. Germline loops: CDR1 SGHKS, CDR2 YYEKEE (reference sequence). The CDR3 spans 12 residues. V was cut by 4 bases and J by 0 bases, with 5 bases left in between. CDR3 nucleotide sequence: TGTGCCAGCAGCGCCGGCTCCTACGAGCAGTACTTC. Translation gives CASSAGSYEQYF.

V usage is TRBV9 and J usage is TRBJ2-1; 9 positions agree with TRBD1. The CDR3 is made up of 16 amino acids. The V and J ends lost 0 bases and 7 bases, in that order; junction bases with no gene match: 8. Germline-derived CDR1 and CDR2 are SGDLS and YYNGEE. In nucleotides, the CDR3 is TGTGCCAGCAGCGTAGATCGGACAGGGGCCGATAATGAGCAGTTCTTC. Amino acids: CASSVDRTGADNEQFF.

In its sample, this clone ranks as medium-sized. V gene TRBV7-2 combines with J gene TRBJ2-7; possibly TRBD1 for D (6 bases). Germline values: CDR1 SGHTA, CDR2 FQGNSA. This CDR3 comprises 13 residues. The V and J ends lost 5 bases and 5 bases respectively, with 13 bases between them. The CDR3 DNA is TGTGCCAGCAGCCCGGGACAAACCCACGAGCAGTACTTC. It encodes CASSPGQTHEQYF. Filled out from reference TRBV7-2 and TRBJ2-7, the complete variable domain reads GAGVSQSPSNKVTEKGKDVELRCDPISGHTALYWYRQSLGQGLEFLIYFQGNSAPDKSGLPSDRFSAERTGGSVSTLTIQRTQQEDSAVYLCASSPGQTHEQYFGPGTRLTVT.